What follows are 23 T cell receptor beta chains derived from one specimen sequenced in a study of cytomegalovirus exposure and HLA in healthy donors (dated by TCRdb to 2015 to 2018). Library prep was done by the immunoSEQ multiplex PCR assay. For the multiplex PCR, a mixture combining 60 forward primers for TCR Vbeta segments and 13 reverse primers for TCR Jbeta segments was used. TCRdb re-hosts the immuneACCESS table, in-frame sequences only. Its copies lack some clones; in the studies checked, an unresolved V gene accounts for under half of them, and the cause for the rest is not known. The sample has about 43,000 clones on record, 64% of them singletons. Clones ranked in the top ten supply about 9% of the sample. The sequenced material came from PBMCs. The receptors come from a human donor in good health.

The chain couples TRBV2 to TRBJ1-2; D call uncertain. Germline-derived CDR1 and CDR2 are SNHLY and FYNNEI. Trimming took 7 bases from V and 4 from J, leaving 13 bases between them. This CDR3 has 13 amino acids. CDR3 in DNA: TGTGCCAGCAAAGCGAGATCCACCTATGGCTACACCTTC. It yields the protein CASKARSTYGYTF.

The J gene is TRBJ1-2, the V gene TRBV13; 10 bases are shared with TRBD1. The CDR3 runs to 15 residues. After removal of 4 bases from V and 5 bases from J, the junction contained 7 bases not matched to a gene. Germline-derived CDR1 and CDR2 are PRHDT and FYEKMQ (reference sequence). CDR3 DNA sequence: TGTGCCAGCAGCTCAATCCGACAGGGGGCTTATGGCTACACCTTC. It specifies CASSSIRQGAYGYTF.

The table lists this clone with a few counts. The CDR3 is CAWSTGQGPAQPQHF. As DNA, the CDR3 is TGTGCCTGGAGTACTGGACAGGGACCGGCTCAGCCCCAGCATTTT. The V call is TRBV30, the J call TRBJ1-5, with 8 nucleotides matching TRBD1. Germline V gives CDR1 GTSNPN, CDR2 SVGIG (reference sequence). The J segment lost 6 bases and the V segment lost 2 bases, leaving 9 bases of the junction unmatched. The CDR3 consists of 15 residues.

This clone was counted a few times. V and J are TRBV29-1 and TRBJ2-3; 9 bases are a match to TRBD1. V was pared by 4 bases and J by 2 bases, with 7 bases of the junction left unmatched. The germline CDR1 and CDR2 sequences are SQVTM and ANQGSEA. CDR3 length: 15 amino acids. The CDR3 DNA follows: TGCAGCGTTGCAGGGGGGACAGGGCCCACAGATACGCAGTATTTT. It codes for CSVAGGTGPTDTQYF.

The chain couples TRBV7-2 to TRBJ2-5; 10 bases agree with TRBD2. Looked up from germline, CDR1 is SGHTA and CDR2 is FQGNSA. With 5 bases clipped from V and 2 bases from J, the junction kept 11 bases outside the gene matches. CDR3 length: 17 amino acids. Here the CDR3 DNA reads TGTGCCAGCAGCCCCCGTATGGTAGCGGGGGGTCAAGAGACCCAGTACTTC. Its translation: CASSPRMVAGGQETQYF.

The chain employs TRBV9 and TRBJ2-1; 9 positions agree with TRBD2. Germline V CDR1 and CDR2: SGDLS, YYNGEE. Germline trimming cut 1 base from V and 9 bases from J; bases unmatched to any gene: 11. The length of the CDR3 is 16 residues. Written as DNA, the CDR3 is TGTGCCAGCAGCGTATATAGCGGGGGATCCTGGGGTGAGCAGTTCTTC. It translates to CASSVYSGGSWGEQFF.

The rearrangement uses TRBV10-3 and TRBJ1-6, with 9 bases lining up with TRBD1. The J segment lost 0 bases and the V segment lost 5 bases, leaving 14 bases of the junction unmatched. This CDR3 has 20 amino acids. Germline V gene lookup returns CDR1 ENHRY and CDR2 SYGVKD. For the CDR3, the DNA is TGTGCCATCAGTAGCCGATTGGGACAGGGAATAGCCTCCTATAATTCACCCCTCCACTTT. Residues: CAISSRLGQGIASYNSPLHF.

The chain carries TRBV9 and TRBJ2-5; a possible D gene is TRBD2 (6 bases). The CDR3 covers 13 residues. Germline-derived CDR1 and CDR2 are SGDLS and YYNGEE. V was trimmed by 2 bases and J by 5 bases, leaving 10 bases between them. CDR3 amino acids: CASSVRGTETQYF. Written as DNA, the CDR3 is TGTGCCAGCAGCGTGCGGGGCACGGAGACCCAGTACTTC.

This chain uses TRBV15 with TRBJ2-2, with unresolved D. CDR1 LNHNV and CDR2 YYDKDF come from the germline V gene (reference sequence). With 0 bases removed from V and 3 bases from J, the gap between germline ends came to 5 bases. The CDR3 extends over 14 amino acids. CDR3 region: CATSRDQDTGELFF. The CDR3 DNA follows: TGTGCCACCAGCAGAGATCAGGACACCGGGGAGCTGTTTTTT.

The CDR3 region has the DNA TGTGCCTGGAGTGTAATTGGGCAGGGGATAACTGAAGCTTTCTTT. Its translation: CAWSVIGQGITEAFF. This rearrangement joins TRBV30 to TRBJ1-1; possible D gene TRBD1, 6 bases. This CDR3 has 15 residues. The V and J ends lost 0 bases and 5 bases respectively, with 16 bases between them. CDR1 and CDR2 (germline): GTSNPN, SVGIG (reference sequence).

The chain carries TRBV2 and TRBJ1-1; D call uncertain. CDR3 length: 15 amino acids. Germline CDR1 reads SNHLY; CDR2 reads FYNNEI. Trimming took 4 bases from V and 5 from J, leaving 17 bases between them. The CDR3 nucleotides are TGTGCCAGCAGTGCGTACGGAGAGGGTAGAACTGAAGCTTTCTTT. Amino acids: CASSAYGEGRTEAFF.

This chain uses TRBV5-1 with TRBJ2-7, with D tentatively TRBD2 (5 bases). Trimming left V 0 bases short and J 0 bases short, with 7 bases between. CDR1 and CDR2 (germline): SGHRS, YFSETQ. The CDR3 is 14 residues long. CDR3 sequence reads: CASSLGSDSYEQYF. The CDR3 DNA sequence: TGCGCCAGCAGCTTGGGTAGCGACTCCTACGAGCAGTACTTC.

The CDR3, as DNA: TGTGCCAGCTCTCCAGACAACTCTGGAAACACCATATATTTT. This encodes CASSPDNSGNTIYF. This rearrangement joins TRBV18 to TRBJ1-3; D is unclear. The V and J ends lost 6 bases and 0 bases respectively, with 9 bases between them. CDR1 is KGHSH and CDR2 is LQKENI in the germline V gene. The CDR3 covers 14 residues.

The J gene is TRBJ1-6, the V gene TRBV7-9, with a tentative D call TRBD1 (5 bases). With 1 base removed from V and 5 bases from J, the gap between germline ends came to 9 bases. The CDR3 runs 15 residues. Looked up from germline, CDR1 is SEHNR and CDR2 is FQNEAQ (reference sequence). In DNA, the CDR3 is TGTGCCAGCAGCTTAGGGGGCGCGGATAATTCACCCCTCCACTTT. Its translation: CASSLGGADNSPLHF.

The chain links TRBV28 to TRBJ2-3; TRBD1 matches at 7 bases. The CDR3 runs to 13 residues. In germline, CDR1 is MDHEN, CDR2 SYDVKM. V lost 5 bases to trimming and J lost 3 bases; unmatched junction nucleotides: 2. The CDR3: CASSQQGTDTQYF. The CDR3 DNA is TGTGCCAGCAGTCAACAGGGGACAGATACGCAGTATTTT. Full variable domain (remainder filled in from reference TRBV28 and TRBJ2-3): DVKVTQSSRYLVKRTGEKVFLECVQDMDHENMFWYRQDPGLGLRLIYFSYDVKMKEKGDIPEGYSVSREKKERFSLILESASTNQTSMYLCASSQQGTDTQYFGPGTRLTVL.

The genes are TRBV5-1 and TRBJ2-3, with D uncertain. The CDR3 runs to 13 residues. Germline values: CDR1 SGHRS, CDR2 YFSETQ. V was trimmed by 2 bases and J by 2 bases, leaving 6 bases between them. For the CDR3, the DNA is TGCGCCAGCAGCTTACTCCCCACAGATACGCAGTATTTT. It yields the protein CASSLLPTDTQYF.

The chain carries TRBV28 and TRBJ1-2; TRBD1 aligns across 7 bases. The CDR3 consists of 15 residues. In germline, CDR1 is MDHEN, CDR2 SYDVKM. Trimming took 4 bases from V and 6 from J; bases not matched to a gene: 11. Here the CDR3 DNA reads TGTGCCAGCAGTTCTCTCGGAAAGGGGGCCGATGGCTACACCTTC. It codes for CASSSLGKGADGYTF.

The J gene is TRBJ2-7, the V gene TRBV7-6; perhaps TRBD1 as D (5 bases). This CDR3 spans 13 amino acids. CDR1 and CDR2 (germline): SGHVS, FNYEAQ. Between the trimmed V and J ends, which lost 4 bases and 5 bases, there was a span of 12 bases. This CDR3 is CASSSPRGHEQYF. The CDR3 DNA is TGTGCCAGCAGCTCTCCAAGGGGTCACGAGCAGTACTTC. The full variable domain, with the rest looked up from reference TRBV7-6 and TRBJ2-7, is GAGVSQSPRYKVTKRGQDVALRCDPISGHVSLYWYRQALGQGPEFLTYFNYEAQQDKSGLPNDRFSAERPEGSISTLTIQRTEQRDSAMYRCASSSPRGHEQYFGPGTRLTVT.

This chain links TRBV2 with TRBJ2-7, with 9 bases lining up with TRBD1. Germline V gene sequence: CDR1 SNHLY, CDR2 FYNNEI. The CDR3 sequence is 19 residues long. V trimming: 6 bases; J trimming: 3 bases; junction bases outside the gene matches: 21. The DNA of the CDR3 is TGTGCCAGCAGGGTCGCGCCGGGACAGGGTTCGGGTAAAGGCTACGAGCAGTACTTC. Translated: CASRVAPGQGSGKGYEQYF.

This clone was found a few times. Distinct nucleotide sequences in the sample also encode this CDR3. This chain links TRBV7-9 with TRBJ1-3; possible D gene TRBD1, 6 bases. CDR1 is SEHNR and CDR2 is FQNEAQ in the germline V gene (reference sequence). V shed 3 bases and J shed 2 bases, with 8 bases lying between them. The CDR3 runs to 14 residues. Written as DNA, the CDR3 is TGTGCCAGCAGCTTCAGGGGTGCTGGAAACACCATATATTTT. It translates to CASSFRGAGNTIYF.

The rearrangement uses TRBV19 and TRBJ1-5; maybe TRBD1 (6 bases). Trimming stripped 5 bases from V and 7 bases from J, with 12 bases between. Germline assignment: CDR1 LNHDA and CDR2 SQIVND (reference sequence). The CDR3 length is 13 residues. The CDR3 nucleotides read TGTGCCAGTAGTCCAGGGGTGGGCCAGCCCCAGCATTTT. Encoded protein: CASSPGVGQPQHF.

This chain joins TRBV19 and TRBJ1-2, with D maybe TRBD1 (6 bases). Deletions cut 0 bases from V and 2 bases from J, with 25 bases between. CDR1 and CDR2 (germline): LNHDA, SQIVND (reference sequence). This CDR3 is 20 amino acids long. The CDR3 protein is CASSIEKAGGASFYNYGYTF. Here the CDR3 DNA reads TGTGCCAGTAGTATAGAAAAGGCGGGGGGCGCTTCGTTTTACAACTATGGCTACACCTTC.

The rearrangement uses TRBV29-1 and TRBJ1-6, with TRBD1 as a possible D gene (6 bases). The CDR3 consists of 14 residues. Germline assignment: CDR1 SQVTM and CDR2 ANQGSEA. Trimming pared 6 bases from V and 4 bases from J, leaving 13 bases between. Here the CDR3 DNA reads TGCAGCGTACAGGGCTTAGGATATAATTCACCCCTCCACTTT. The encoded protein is CSVQGLGYNSPLHF.